A single sample gave rise to the 17 T cell receptor beta chains below, sequenced in a study of shared clonotypes between healthy human individuals. Sequencing was performed with immunoSEQ multiplex PCR; in TCRdb, only in-frame clones are kept and a portion is missing. This repertoire shows approximately 1.5 million clones, 95% to 99% found once; its top ten account for about 0.45%. Sequences were obtained from naive CD4+ T cells sorted from blood. Noted subset: CD45RA+ positively selected. These receptors were taken from a young man in good health.

For the CDR3, the DNA is TGTGCCAGCAGCTTGGGGTTAGTAAGTATCACTGAAGCTTTCTTT. Its protein product is CASSLGLVSITEAFF. J is TRBJ1-1 and V is TRBV5-5, with D unresolved. The CDR3 runs 15 residues. V dropped 0 bases and J dropped 4 bases, with 13 bases sitting between them. Germline CDR1 reads SGHKS; CDR2 reads YYEKEE (reference sequence).

This clone was observed once. The chain uses TRBV19 and TRBJ1-4; D is unclear. The ends were cut back, 1 base at V and 7 bases at J, with 7 bases in the middle. Germline CDR1 and CDR2: LNHDA and SQIVND (reference sequence). CDR3 size: 13 residues. CDR3 amino acids: CASSIVLGEKLFF. For the CDR3, the DNA is TGTGCCAGTAGTATAGTTCTCGGTGAAAAACTGTTTTTT.

J is TRBJ2-1 and V is TRBV7-9; 9 nucleotides match TRBD2. The CDR3 is 15 amino acids. Germline loops: CDR1 SEHNR, CDR2 FQNEAQ (reference sequence). Trimming took 6 bases from V and 5 from J; bases not matched to a gene: 8. CDR3 coding DNA: TGTGCCAGCAGTCGTCCGGCGGGAGGGCACAATGAGCAGTTCTTC. Encoded protein: CASSRPAGGHNEQFF.

V is TRBV5-8 and J is TRBJ1-4; D is possibly TRBD1 (6 bases). CDR3 length equals 14 residues. The germline gives CDR1 SGHTS, CDR2 YDEGEE. With 6 bases removed from V and 5 bases from J, the gap between germline ends came to 14 bases. Here the CDR3 reads CASKMTGLNEKLFF. DNA for the CDR3: TGTGCCAGCAAGATGACAGGCCTAAATGAAAAACTGTTTTTT.

The chain carries TRBV7-9 and TRBJ2-5; D could derive from TRBD1 or TRBD2 (5 bases each). From germline, CDR1 is SEHNR and CDR2 FQNEAQ (reference sequence). Trimming pared 7 bases from V and 5 bases from J, leaving 23 bases between. CDR3 size: 16 residues. The DNA for the CDR3 is TGTGCCAGCAACTTGGACGGGACGGTAGTCCGCGAGACCCAGTACTTC. As protein: CASNLDGTVVRETQYF.

CDR3 loop: CASSLEDWSYNEQFF. CDR3 nucleotide sequence: TGTGCCAGCAGTCTAGAAGACTGGTCCTACAATGAGCAGTTCTTC. The rearrangement joins TRBV28 to TRBJ2-1; D remains unclear. Germline CDR1 is MDHEN and CDR2 is SYDVKM. The ends were cut back, 5 bases at V and 1 base at J, with 12 bases in the middle. This CDR3 comprises 15 residues. Together with reference TRBV28 and TRBJ2-1, the CDR3 gives the full variable domain: DVKVTQSSRYLVKRTGEKVFLECVQDMDHENMFWYRQDPGLGLRLIYFSYDVKMKEKGDIPEGYSVSREKKERFSLILESASTNQTSMYLCASSLEDWSYNEQFFGPGTRLTVL.

This chain connects TRBV30 to TRBJ2-7; 7 bases fit TRBD1. Germline-derived CDR1 and CDR2 are GTSNPN and SVGIG (reference sequence). The CDR3 spans 13 residues. V lost 3 bases to trimming and J lost 3 bases; unmatched junction nucleotides: 5. The CDR3 reads CAWSGDSYYEQYF. CDR3 sequence (DNA): TGTGCCTGGAGCGGGGACAGTTACTACGAGCAGTACTTC.

V gene TRBV5-4 combines with J gene TRBJ2-7, with 11 positions matching TRBD2. The CDR3 extends over 15 amino acids. Germline V CDR1 and CDR2: SGHNT, YYREEE (reference sequence). V was pared by 1 base and J by 3 bases, with 3 bases of the junction left unmatched. DNA of the CDR3: TGTGCCAGCAGCTTGAGACTAGCGGGAATCTACGAGCAGTACTTC. It encodes CASSLRLAGIYEQYF.

The rearrangement uses TRBV25-1 and TRBJ2-5; no clear D gene. The CDR3 has 11 amino acids. V was shortened by 5 bases and J by 4 bases, with 5 bases between the two germline ends. The germline gives CDR1 MGHDK, CDR2 SYGVNS. The CDR3 nucleotides are TGTGCCAGCAGTAATTCAGAGACCCAGTACTTC. It yields the protein CASSNSETQYF. The variable domain in full, with the rest retrieved from reference TRBV25-1 and TRBJ2-5, is EADIYQTPRYLVIGTGKKITLECSQTMGHDKMYWYQQDPGMELHLIHYSYGVNSTEKGDLSSESTVSRIRTEHFPLTLESARPSHTSQYLCASSNSETQYFGPGTRLLVL.

V and J are TRBV4-3 and TRBJ1-1; maybe TRBD1 (5 bases). V was clipped by 6 bases and J by 3 bases, with 11 bases between them. This CDR3 spans 13 amino acids. Germline CDR1 reads LGHNA; CDR2 reads YSLEER. CDR3 residues: CASRRTGDTEAFF. The CDR3 bases are TGCGCCAGCAGACGGACGGGGGACACTGAAGCTTTCTTT.

The chain couples TRBV10-3 to TRBJ2-7, with D perhaps matching TRBD2 (7 bases). The CDR3 is made up of 15 amino acids. Trimming removed 10 bases at V and 5 bases at J, with 24 bases between. Per germline, CDR1 ENHRY and CDR2 SYGVKD. CDR3 DNA: TGTGCCACCACCATGGGAGGGGGTTTGGGTGACGAGCAGTACTTC. It codes for CATTMGGGLGDEQYF.

Details on this clone: Other DNA sequences in the sample encode the same CDR3. The chain employs TRBV9 and TRBJ2-7; possible D gene TRBD2, 6 bases. This CDR3 has 14 residues. CDR1 is SGDLS and CDR2 is YYNGEE in the germline V gene. Trimming took 0 bases from V and 0 from J, leaving 7 bases between them. CDR3 in amino acids: CASSVVSGSYEQYF. The CDR3 DNA reads as TGTGCCAGCAGCGTAGTTAGCGGCTCCTACGAGCAGTACTTC.

This sequence joins TRBV19 and TRBJ2-2; 7 bases align to TRBD1. CDR3 length equals 17 residues. V was pared by 6 bases and J by 4 bases, with 14 bases of the junction left unmatched. CDR1 is LNHDA, CDR2 SQIVND, per germline (reference sequence). This chain's CDR3 is CASSSPRTGFFTGELFF. CDR3 nucleotide sequence: TGTGCCAGTAGCTCCCCACGGACAGGTTTTTTCACCGGGGAGCTGTTTTTT.

The rearrangement uses TRBV25-1 and TRBJ2-1; D may be TRBD2 (5 bases). Looked up from germline, CDR1 is MGHDK and CDR2 is SYGVNS. V lost 6 bases and J lost 10, with 16 bases in between. This CDR3 spans 13 amino acids. CDR3 coding DNA: TGTGCCAGCAGACTCTTAGCGTTGGGGGAGCAGTTCTTC. The encoded protein is CASRLLALGEQFF.

CDR3 residues: CASSLAMLAGGPSYEQYF. In DNA form, the CDR3 reads TGTGCCAGCAGCTTAGCGATGTTAGCGGGAGGACCCTCCTACGAGCAGTACTTC. V is TRBV7-2 and J is TRBJ2-7; the match to TRBD2 covers 10 bases. CDR1 is SGHTA, CDR2 FQGNSA, per germline. J lost 0 bases, V lost 0 bases, and 8 bases had no gene match. The CDR3 contains 18 residues. Based on the CDR3 plus reference TRBV7-2 and TRBJ2-7, the full variable domain is GAGVSQSPSNKVTEKGKDVELRCDPISGHTALYWYRQSLGQGLEFLIYFQGNSAPDKSGLPSDRFSAERTGGSVSTLTIQRTQQEDSAVYLCASSLAMLAGGPSYEQYFGPGTRLTVT.

The chain carries TRBV19 and TRBJ2-1, with D uncertain. The CDR3 loop spans 15 amino acids. Germline CDR1 LNHDA, CDR2 SQIVND (reference sequence). Trimming left V 2 bases short and J 0 bases short, with 8 bases between. The CDR3 loop reads CASSITESSYNEQFF. In DNA, the CDR3 is TGTGCCAGTAGTATAACAGAGAGCTCCTACAATGAGCAGTTCTTC.

The chain links TRBV5-1 to TRBJ2-2; 7 nucleotides align to TRBD1. The J segment lost 4 bases and the V segment lost 5 bases, leaving 8 bases of the junction unmatched. From germline, CDR1 is SGHRS and CDR2 YFSETQ. CDR3 length: 15 amino acids. The CDR3 reads CASSIRDSSTGELFF. The DNA for the CDR3 is TGCGCCAGCAGTATCCGGGACAGCTCCACCGGGGAGCTGTTTTTT.